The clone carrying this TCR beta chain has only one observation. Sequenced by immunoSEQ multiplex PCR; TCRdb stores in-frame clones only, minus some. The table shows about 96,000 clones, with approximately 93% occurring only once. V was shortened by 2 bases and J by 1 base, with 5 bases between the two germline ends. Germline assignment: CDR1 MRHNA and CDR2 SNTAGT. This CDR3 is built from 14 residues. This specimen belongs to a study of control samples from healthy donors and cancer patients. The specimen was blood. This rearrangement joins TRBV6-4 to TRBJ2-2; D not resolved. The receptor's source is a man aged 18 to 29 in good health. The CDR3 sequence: CASSDEQNTGELFF. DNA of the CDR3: TGTGCCAGCAGTGACGAACAGAACACCGGGGAGCTGTTTTTT.